This T cell receptor (beta chain) originates from a study of identical twins. TCRdb fed the 5' RACE reads into MiXCR, producing one record per CDR3 protein. The data hold under 900,000 distinct CDR3 sequences, with roughly 18% observed a single time. Germline loops: CDR1 MNHEY, CDR2 SVGAGI. This CDR3 has 13 amino acids. Trimming shortened V by 0 bases and J by 7 bases, and 7 bases separated the two germline ends. These data were also filed under a second study, of T cells expressing NK-cell markers. That report notes: In several donors, dominant clonotypes made up roughly 25-60.1% of CD3+CD56-NKG2C+ cells.

The sequence was collected from a woman between 18 and 30 years old in good health. The sample consisted of PBMCs. This rearrangement joins TRBV6-5 to TRBJ1-5; D call uncertain. The CDR3 protein is CASSYSNAQPQHF. CDR3 DNA sequence: TGTGCCAGCAGTTACTCGAACGCCCAGCCCCAGCATTTT.